Listed below are T cell receptor beta chains from one sample, sequenced in a study of blood T cells in healthy people across ages. TCRdb fed the 5' RACE reads into MiXCR, producing one record per CDR3 protein. The table lists 850,000 to 1,000,000 distinct CDR3 sequences, roughly 50% of them singletons. Source material: blood. These receptors originate from a woman aged 60-75 years in good health. Each CDR3 is given with its conserved first and last residue. D genes are given only for firm matches. Size values are once, few and many counts, or a class for expanded clones, and some rows have none.

V	D	J	size	DNA	CDR3
TRBV29-1	-	TRBJ2-3	many	TGCAGCGTTCGCGCTAGCGTTACAGATACGCAGTATTTT	CSVRASVTDTQYF
TRBV11-2	-	TRBJ2-7	few	TGTGCCAGCAGCTTAGATCGGGTATTTGGCAGGGTACCTAGCGAGCAGTACTTC	CASSLDRVFGRVPSEQYF
TRBV29-1	TRBD1	TRBJ2-3	-	TGCAGCGTCAGGGGGAGCACAGATACGCAGTATTTT	CSVRGSTDTQYF
TRBV29-1	-	TRBJ2-7	-	TGCAGCGTCGTCGGGGGATTCCCGAGCTCCTACGAGCAGTACTTC	CSVVGGFPSSYEQYF
TRBV13	-	TRBJ2-1	-	TGTGCCAGCACGGTTAGCTCCTACAATGAGCAGTTCTTC	CASTVSSYNEQFF
TRBV3-1	-	TRBJ2-5	once	TGTGCCAGCAGCCACACTCCTACTAGCTACCAAGAGACCCAGTACTTC	CASSHTPTSYQETQYF
TRBV2	-	TRBJ2-3	few	TGTGCCAGCCAGCCGCCTAGGGAGCGGGGCACAGATACGCAGTATTTT	CASQPPRERGTDTQYF
TRBV20-1	TRBD2	TRBJ2-7	-	TGCAGTGCTAGAGATAGAAGGAGCGGGAGGATGACCTACGAGCAGTACTTC	CSARDRRSGRMTYEQYF
TRBV6-1	TRBD2	TRBJ2-1	-	TGTGCCAGCATTCCGGGACTAGCGGCCTACAATGAGCAGTTCTTC	CASIPGLAAYNEQFF
TRBV7-9	TRBD2	TRBJ2-3	few	TGTGCCAGCAGCCTGACTAGCGGGAGTTCCGGAGATACGCAGTATTTT	CASSLTSGSSGDTQYF
TRBV20-1	TRBD2	TRBJ2-7	-	TGCAGTGCCCTAGCGGGAGGGTACTCTAACGAGCAGTACTTC	CSALAGGYSNEQYF
TRBV2	-	TRBJ2-3	-	TGTGCCAGCAGATCTACAGTGGGCCACACAGATACGCAGTATTTT	CASRSTVGHTDTQYF
TRBV29-1	-	TRBJ1-4	once	TGCAGCGTGAAAGAATGGGGGGCTGGGGGTGAAAAACTGTTTTTT	CSVKEWGAGGEKLFF
TRBV6-6	-	TRBJ1-2	-	TGTGCCAGCAGATTAGGGGGGGCAGGGCACGACAAAGTTGGCTACACCTTC	CASRLGGAGHDKVGYTF
TRBV29-1	TRBD2	TRBJ2-1	few	TGCAGCGTTGAAGGGGGGACTAGCAGGAGATACAATGAGCAGTTCTTC	CSVEGGTSRRYNEQFF
TRBV27	-	TRBJ2-5	-	TGTGCCAGCAGTTCAAGAGGTGGGGACTCAGAGACCCAGTACTTC	CASSSRGGDSETQYF
TRBV7-2	-	TRBJ2-5	-	TGTGCCAGCAGCTCCAACAGGGTGGAGACCCAGTACTTC	CASSSNRVETQYF
TRBV28	TRBD1	TRBJ1-5	-	TGTGCCAGCAGTCCGGACAGGTGGGGCGATCAGCCCCAGCATTTT	CASSPDRWGDQPQHF
TRBV4-3	TRBD2	TRBJ2-1	-	TGCGCCAGCAGTCCCCTCCTAGCGGGAGAACTCAATGAGCAGTTCTTC	CASSPLLAGELNEQFF
TRBV20-1	-	TRBJ2-1	-	TGCAGTGCTAGAGAGGGAGCAAGCTCCTACAAGGAGCAGTTCTTC	CSAREGASSYKEQFF
TRBV27	-	TRBJ1-5	few	TGTGCCAGCAGTTTAGTTGGGGCAGAGAGTGCTCAGCCCCAGCATTTT	CASSLVGAESAQPQHF
TRBV5-1	-	TRBJ2-1	many	TGCGCCAGCAGCTCGACAGCCAATGAGCAGTTCTTC	CASSSTANEQFF
TRBV5-5	TRBD1	TRBJ1-5	-	TGTGCCAGCAGCCGATCCGGACAGGATGATCAGCCCCAGCATTTT	CASSRSGQDDQPQHF
TRBV6-6	TRBD2	TRBJ2-3	few	TGTGCCAGCAGTTACTTCCTAGCGGGAGGCACAGATACGCAGTATTTT	CASSYFLAGGTDTQYF
TRBV27	TRBD2	TRBJ2-1	-	TGTGCCAGCAGCCAAGATCTAGCGGGAGAAGGGAATGAGCAGTTCTTC	CASSQDLAGEGNEQFF
TRBV20-1	TRBD2	TRBJ2-5	-	TGCAGTGCTGGCGGACTAGCGGGAGAGGTTAAGGGATTGGAGACCCAGTACTTC	CSAGGLAGEVKGLETQYF
TRBV29-1	TRBD2	TRBJ2-7	-	TGCAGCATCAGGACTAGCGGAGTCTACGAGCAGTACTTC	CSIRTSGVYEQYF
TRBV10-3	-	TRBJ2-2	few	TGTGCCATCCAGGGACACCCCCCTGTGGACACCGGGGAGCTGTTTTTT	CAIQGHPPVDTGELFF
TRBV7-6	-	TRBJ2-6	-	TGTGCCAGCAGCTCCCTAGCTCCCGGGGCCAACGTCCTGACTTTC	CASSSLAPGANVLTF
TRBV10-3	TRBD1	TRBJ2-1	-	TGTGCCCTCAGGGGACAGGGGTCCTACGAGCAGTTCTTC	CALRGQGSYEQFF
TRBV28	-	TRBJ2-7	-	TGTGCCAGCGGGACTCCCTACGAGCAGTACTTC	CASGTPYEQYF
TRBV6-2/TRBV6-3	-	TRBJ2-7	few	TGTGCCAGCAGTTACCTGGACGTCACCTTAGACGAGCAGTACTTC	CASSYLDVTLDEQYF
TRBV27	-	TRBJ2-3	-	TGTGCCAGCAGTTCCGGACGGACCAGCACAGATACGCAGTATTTT	CASSSGRTSTDTQYF
TRBV20-1	TRBD2	TRBJ2-1	-	TGCAGTGCCCCGCGGACTAGCGGGAGGTATGATGAGCAGTTCTTC	CSAPRTSGRYDEQFF
TRBV5-1	TRBD1	TRBJ2-3	few	TGCGCCAGCAGCCTTCCCAGGGGGACAGATACGCAGTATTTT	CASSLPRGTDTQYF
TRBV5-1	TRBD1	TRBJ2-7	many	TGCGCCAGCAGCACACGACAGGGCAACTACGAGCAGTACTTC	CASSTRQGNYEQYF
TRBV20-1	-	TRBJ2-7	-	TGCAGTGCTAGAGAACAAAGGGTCGCTTCCTACGAGCAGTACTTC	CSAREQRVASYEQYF
TRBV10-3	TRBD1	TRBJ1-5	once	TGTGCCATCAGTAGAAGTACAGGGGGTGCAAATCAGCCCCAGCATTTT	CAISRSTGGANQPQHF
TRBV12-3/TRBV12-4	-	TRBJ1-5	-	TGTGCCAGCAGTTTAGTGGGAAGCGGTCAGCCCCAGCATTTT	CASSLVGSGQPQHF
TRBV12-3/TRBV12-4	-	TRBJ2-2	-	TGTGCCAGCAGTTTCTCGGAGTCTAGACACACCGGGGAGCTGTTTTTT	CASSFSESRHTGELFF
TRBV7-8	TRBD2	TRBJ2-5	few	TGTGCCAGCAGCTTAAGGCCTGGACTAGCGGGAGTGCAAGAGACCCAGTACTTC	CASSLRPGLAGVQETQYF
TRBV27	-	TRBJ2-6	once	TGTGCCAGCAGTTTAGTTTCGGGCGGCTACTCTGGGGCCAACGTCCTGACTTTC	CASSLVSGGYSGANVLTF
TRBV15	TRBD2	TRBJ2-3	-	TGTGCCACCAGCAGAACATTAGCGGGAGGCACTGGGTCAGATACGCAGTATTTT	CATSRTLAGGTGSDTQYF
TRBV2	-	TRBJ2-6	-	TGTGCCAGCAGGGACCCCTCTGGGGCCAACGTCCTGACTTTC	CASRDPSGANVLTF
TRBV3-1	-	TRBJ2-2	-	TGTGCCAGCAGCCGACTAGACGTGACGGCCGGGGAGCTGTTTTTT	CASSRLDVTAGELFF